A selection of T cell receptor beta chains follows, all from one sample in a study of blood T cell repertoires in COVID-19. This table comes from immunoSEQ multiplex PCR, and its TCRdb copy is limited to in-frame clones, with some not included. The data hold some 220,000 clones, with 84% observed a single time. Sequenced: peripheral blood. All receptors derive from a man aged 45-65 years with active or convalescent COVID-19. Each CDR3 is given with its conserved first and last residue. The order of the fields is clone size, V gene, D gene, CDR3 length, J gene, CDR3 protein, CDR3 DNA. A D gene is named only where the DNA matches it firmly. Expanded clones are given a class, and other clones once, few, many or no size at all.

clone_size: once; v_call: TRBV27; d_call: -; cdr3_length: 16; j_call: TRBJ2-6; cdr3_aa: CASSPSPGSGANVLTF; cdr3_nt: TGTGCCAGCAGTCCATCCCCGGGCTCTGGGGCCAACGTCCTGACTTTC
clone_size: -; v_call: TRBV9; d_call: -; cdr3_length: 15; j_call: TRBJ1-1; cdr3_aa: CASSFDLGVNTEAFF; cdr3_nt: TGTGCCAGCAGCTTCGATTTAGGGGTTAACACTGAAGCTTTCTTT
clone_size: -; v_call: TRBV7-2; d_call: TRBD2; cdr3_length: 17; j_call: TRBJ2-2; cdr3_aa: CASSLVSSGGGAGELFF; cdr3_nt: TGTGCCAGCAGCTTAGTATCTAGCGGGGGGGGCGCCGGGGAGCTGTTTTTT
clone_size: -; v_call: TRBV4-1; d_call: -; cdr3_length: 15; j_call: TRBJ1-1; cdr3_aa: CASSQPPGEGAEAFF; cdr3_nt: TGCGCCAGCAGCCAACCCCCGGGGGAAGGGGCTGAAGCTTTCTTT
clone_size: -; v_call: TRBV29-1; d_call: -; cdr3_length: 12; j_call: TRBJ1-2; cdr3_aa: CSSLDQSEAYTF; cdr3_nt: TGCAGCAGCCTAGACCAGTCCGAGGCATACACCTTC
clone_size: -; v_call: TRBV7-9; d_call: -; cdr3_length: 13; j_call: TRBJ2-7; cdr3_aa: CASSSRGADEQYF; cdr3_nt: TGTGCCAGCAGCTCCAGGGGGGCGGACGAGCAGTACTTC
clone_size: -; v_call: TRBV2; d_call: -; cdr3_length: 12; j_call: TRBJ1-2; cdr3_aa: CASETAARGYTF; cdr3_nt: TGTGCCAGCGAGACTGCCGCCCGTGGCTACACCTTC
clone_size: -; v_call: TRBV11-1; d_call: -; cdr3_length: 16; j_call: TRBJ2-4; cdr3_aa: CASSLGRFDYKNIQYF; cdr3_nt: TGTGCCAGCAGCTTAGGAAGGTTTGACTACAAAAACATTCAGTACTTC
clone_size: -; v_call: TRBV5-5; d_call: TRBD1; cdr3_length: 16; j_call: TRBJ2-3; cdr3_aa: CASSHLQGASVDTQYF; cdr3_nt: TGTGCCAGCAGCCACCTACAGGGGGCGTCGGTAGATACGCAGTATTTT
clone_size: -; v_call: TRBV2; d_call: TRBD1; cdr3_length: 15; j_call: TRBJ1-5; cdr3_aa: CASSESLRGQQPQHF; cdr3_nt: TGTGCCAGCAGTGAATCCCTCAGGGGGCAACAGCCCCAGCATTTT
clone_size: -; v_call: TRBV5-4; d_call: TRBD1; cdr3_length: 15; j_call: TRBJ1-6; cdr3_aa: CASSLGTGVWSPLHF; cdr3_nt: TGTGCCAGCAGCTTAGGGACAGGGGTATGGTCACCCCTCCACTTT
clone_size: -; v_call: TRBV9; d_call: TRBD2; cdr3_length: 15; j_call: TRBJ2-7; cdr3_aa: CASSPLSSGSDEQYF; cdr3_nt: TGTGCCAGCAGCCCGCTTAGTAGCGGGAGTGACGAGCAGTACTTC
clone_size: -; v_call: TRBV5-6; d_call: TRBD1; cdr3_length: 15; j_call: TRBJ1-5; cdr3_aa: CASSRTGGWDQPQHF; cdr3_nt: TGTGCCAGCAGCAGAACAGGGGGATGGGATCAGCCCCAGCATTTT
clone_size: -; v_call: TRBV15; d_call: TRBD1; cdr3_length: 16; j_call: TRBJ2-6; cdr3_aa: CATKPGQGYGANVLTF; cdr3_nt: TGTGCCACGAAGCCGGGACAGGGTTATGGGGCCAACGTCCTGACTTTC
clone_size: -; v_call: TRBV27; d_call: -; cdr3_length: 14; j_call: TRBJ2-3; cdr3_aa: CASRRVSSTDTQYF; cdr3_nt: TGTGCCAGCAGACGGGTGTCTAGCACAGATACGCAGTATTTT
clone_size: -; v_call: TRBV5-1; d_call: -; cdr3_length: 20; j_call: TRBJ1-5; cdr3_aa: CASSGGTDTGAIGSNQPQHF; cdr3_nt: TGCGCCAGCAGCGGCGGGACCGACACCGGGGCCATTGGAAGCAATCAGCCCCAGCATTTT
clone_size: -; v_call: TRBV5-5; d_call: -; cdr3_length: 14; j_call: TRBJ1-2; cdr3_aa: CASSLALANYGYTF; cdr3_nt: TGTGCCAGCAGCTTGGCTTTAGCTAACTATGGCTACACCTTC
clone_size: -; v_call: TRBV4-1; d_call: TRBD2; cdr3_length: 14; j_call: TRBJ2-1; cdr3_aa: CASSPSGGYNEQFF; cdr3_nt: TGCGCCAGCAGCCCTAGCGGGGGATACAATGAGCAGTTCTTC
clone_size: -; v_call: TRBV5-1; d_call: TRBD1; cdr3_length: 14; j_call: TRBJ1-2; cdr3_aa: CASSLEAGGSGYTF; cdr3_nt: TGCGCCAGCAGCTTGGAGGCAGGGGGCTCTGGCTACACCTTC
clone_size: -; v_call: TRBV5-4; d_call: TRBD1; cdr3_length: 14; j_call: TRBJ2-1; cdr3_aa: CASSPTGGLYEQFF; cdr3_nt: TGTGCCAGCAGCCCAACAGGGGGCCTCTATGAGCAGTTCTTC
clone_size: -; v_call: TRBV5-8; d_call: -; cdr3_length: 16; j_call: TRBJ2-5; cdr3_aa: CASSLTIQGDQETQYF; cdr3_nt: TGTGCCAGCAGCTTGACGATACAGGGAGACCAAGAGACCCAGTACTTC
clone_size: -; v_call: TRBV9; d_call: -; cdr3_length: 15; j_call: TRBJ1-3; cdr3_aa: CASSPGGVAGNTIYF; cdr3_nt: TGTGCCAGCAGCCCAGGAGGGGTCGCTGGAAACACCATATATTTT
clone_size: -; v_call: TRBV2; d_call: TRBD1; cdr3_length: 16; j_call: TRBJ1-5; cdr3_aa: CASRPSGTGENQPQHF; cdr3_nt: TGTGCCAGCAGGCCCTCCGGGACAGGTGAGAATCAGCCCCAGCATTTT
clone_size: -; v_call: TRBV7-9; d_call: -; cdr3_length: 12; j_call: TRBJ1-2; cdr3_aa: CASSLSGGGYTF; cdr3_nt: TGTGCCAGCAGCTTAAGCGGGGGAGGCTACACCTTC
clone_size: -; v_call: TRBV14; d_call: -; cdr3_length: 13; j_call: TRBJ1-1; cdr3_aa: CASSRQANTEAFF; cdr3_nt: TGTGCCAGCAGCCGACAAGCGAACACTGAAGCTTTCTTT
clone_size: -; v_call: TRBV24-1; d_call: TRBD2; cdr3_length: 16; j_call: TRBJ2-2; cdr3_aa: CATSDPGLASAGELFF; cdr3_nt: TGTGCCACCAGTGATCCGGGACTAGCGTCAGCCGGGGAGCTGTTTTTT
clone_size: -; v_call: TRBV2; d_call: TRBD1; cdr3_length: 13; j_call: TRBJ2-5; cdr3_aa: CAGLLTGVETQYF; cdr3_nt: TGTGCCGGGTTGCTAACAGGGGTCGAGACCCAGTACTTC
clone_size: -; v_call: TRBV5-4; d_call: -; cdr3_length: 15; j_call: TRBJ2-7; cdr3_aa: CASSPAPGGSYEQYF; cdr3_nt: TGTGCCAGCAGCCCCGCCCCGGGGGGCTCGTACGAGCAGTACTTC
clone_size: -; v_call: TRBV15; d_call: -; cdr3_length: 15; j_call: TRBJ1-5; cdr3_aa: CATSRDRGSNQPQHF; cdr3_nt: TGTGCCACCAGCAGAGATCGAGGTAGCAATCAGCCCCAGCATTTT
clone_size: once; v_call: TRBV3-1/TRBV3-2; d_call: -; cdr3_length: 15; j_call: TRBJ1-1; cdr3_aa: CASSQPIYRVTEAFF; cdr3_nt: TGTGCCAGCAGCCAGCCCATTTACAGGGTCACTGAAGCTTTCTTT
clone_size: -; v_call: TRBV5-1; d_call: -; cdr3_length: 14; j_call: TRBJ1-5; cdr3_aa: CASSSGEMNQPQHF; cdr3_nt: TGCGCCAGCAGCTCAGGGGAAATGAATCAGCCCCAGCATTTT
clone_size: once; v_call: TRBV24-1; d_call: TRBD1; cdr3_length: 16; j_call: TRBJ2-1; cdr3_aa: CATASGGRNSYNEQFF; cdr3_nt: TGTGCCACCGCGTCAGGGGGCCGGAATTCCTACAATGAGCAGTTCTTC
clone_size: -; v_call: TRBV7-8; d_call: -; cdr3_length: 16; j_call: TRBJ1-5; cdr3_aa: CASSLDEGWSNQPQHF; cdr3_nt: TGTGCCAGCAGCTTAGACGAGGGTTGGAGCAATCAGCCCCAGCATTTT
clone_size: once; v_call: TRBV5-1; d_call: -; cdr3_length: 15; j_call: TRBJ2-7; cdr3_aa: CASSRDGHYLYEQYF; cdr3_nt: TGCGCCAGCAGCCGGGATGGGCACTACCTCTACGAGCAGTACTTC
clone_size: -; v_call: TRBV7-2; d_call: -; cdr3_length: 14; j_call: TRBJ2-7; cdr3_aa: CASSLAGGGHEQYF; cdr3_nt: TGTGCCAGCAGCTTAGCGGGGGGTGGCCACGAGCAGTACTTC
clone_size: -; v_call: TRBV9; d_call: -; cdr3_length: 14; j_call: TRBJ1-2; cdr3_aa: CASSVGRGLGGYTF; cdr3_nt: TGTGCCAGCAGCGTAGGCCGCGGCCTAGGAGGCTACACCTTC
clone_size: -; v_call: TRBV19; d_call: -; cdr3_length: 13; j_call: TRBJ1-5; cdr3_aa: CASSRVQLQPQHF; cdr3_nt: TGTGCCAGTAGTCGCGTTCAATTGCAGCCCCAGCATTTT
clone_size: -; v_call: TRBV3-1/TRBV3-2; d_call: TRBD1; cdr3_length: 14; j_call: TRBJ2-7; cdr3_aa: CASTQGATTYEQYF; cdr3_nt: TGTGCCAGCACCCAGGGGGCGACTACCTACGAGCAGTACTTC
clone_size: -; v_call: TRBV2; d_call: -; cdr3_length: 15; j_call: TRBJ2-1; cdr3_aa: CASSKQGRGINEQFF; cdr3_nt: TGTGCCAGCAGTAAACAGGGGCGGGGTATCAATGAGCAGTTCTTC
clone_size: few; v_call: TRBV19; d_call: -; cdr3_length: 15; j_call: TRBJ2-7; cdr3_aa: CASSSYSRPNEEQYF; cdr3_nt: TGTGCCAGTAGTTCGTACTCTCGCCCGAATGAGGAGCAGTACTTC
clone_size: -; v_call: TRBV5-1; d_call: -; cdr3_length: 16; j_call: TRBJ2-2; cdr3_aa: CASSFGLRDYTGELFF; cdr3_nt: TGCGCCAGCAGCTTTGGGCTCAGGGATTACACCGGGGAGCTGTTTTTT
clone_size: -; v_call: TRBV7-9; d_call: -; cdr3_length: 14; j_call: TRBJ1-5; cdr3_aa: CASGGTSPDQPQHF; cdr3_nt: TGTGCCAGCGGGGGGACGTCGCCGGATCAGCCCCAGCATTTT
clone_size: large; v_call: TRBV28; d_call: -; cdr3_length: 13; j_call: TRBJ1-6; cdr3_aa: CASSFRGTSPLHF; cdr3_nt: TGTGCCAGCAGTTTTCGGGGGACTTCACCCCTCCACTTT
clone_size: -; v_call: TRBV9; d_call: -; cdr3_length: 14; j_call: TRBJ1-3; cdr3_aa: CASSVEGIGNTIYF; cdr3_nt: TGTGCCAGCAGCGTGGAGGGGATCGGAAACACCATATATTTT
clone_size: -; v_call: TRBV4-2; d_call: TRBD1; cdr3_length: 15; j_call: TRBJ1-4; cdr3_aa: CASSPQAGGGEKLFF; cdr3_nt: TGTGCCAGCAGCCCCCAGGCAGGGGGTGGTGAAAAACTGTTTTTT
clone_size: -; v_call: TRBV29-1; d_call: -; cdr3_length: 13; j_call: TRBJ1-1; cdr3_aa: CSVRGGYNTEAFF; cdr3_nt: TGCAGCGTTCGAGGGGGTTATAACACTGAAGCTTTCTTT
clone_size: -; v_call: TRBV28; d_call: -; cdr3_length: 18; j_call: TRBJ2-1; cdr3_aa: CASSFGWPNPSSYNEQFF; cdr3_nt: TGTGCCAGCAGTTTCGGTTGGCCCAATCCTAGCTCCTACAATGAGCAGTTCTTC
clone_size: -; v_call: TRBV19; d_call: -; cdr3_length: 13; j_call: TRBJ2-1; cdr3_aa: CASSMGPYNEQFF; cdr3_nt: TGTGCCAGTAGTATGGGCCCATACAATGAGCAGTTCTTC
clone_size: -; v_call: TRBV5-1; d_call: -; cdr3_length: 15; j_call: TRBJ2-1; cdr3_aa: CASSPRTGSQNEQFF; cdr3_nt: TGCGCCAGCAGCCCCCGAACAGGGTCGCAAAATGAGCAGTTCTTC
clone_size: -; v_call: TRBV7-9; d_call: -; cdr3_length: 16; j_call: TRBJ1-3; cdr3_aa: CASSSLGAGARNTIYF; cdr3_nt: TGTGCCAGCAGCTCTTTAGGGGCAGGGGCCCGAAACACCATATATTTT
clone_size: -; v_call: TRBV12-3/TRBV12-4; d_call: -; cdr3_length: 13; j_call: TRBJ1-2; cdr3_aa: CASSSLDSYGYTF; cdr3_nt: TGTGCCAGCAGTTCTTTAGACAGCTATGGCTACACCTTC
clone_size: few; v_call: TRBV24-1; d_call: -; cdr3_length: 16; j_call: TRBJ2-2; cdr3_aa: CATSDEGHGNTGELFF; cdr3_nt: TGTGCCACCAGTGATGAGGGCCACGGGAACACCGGGGAGCTGTTTTTT
clone_size: -; v_call: TRBV27; d_call: -; cdr3_length: 13; j_call: TRBJ2-4; cdr3_aa: CASSGGAVNIQYF; cdr3_nt: TGTGCCAGCAGTGGGGGCGCTGTTAACATTCAGTACTTC